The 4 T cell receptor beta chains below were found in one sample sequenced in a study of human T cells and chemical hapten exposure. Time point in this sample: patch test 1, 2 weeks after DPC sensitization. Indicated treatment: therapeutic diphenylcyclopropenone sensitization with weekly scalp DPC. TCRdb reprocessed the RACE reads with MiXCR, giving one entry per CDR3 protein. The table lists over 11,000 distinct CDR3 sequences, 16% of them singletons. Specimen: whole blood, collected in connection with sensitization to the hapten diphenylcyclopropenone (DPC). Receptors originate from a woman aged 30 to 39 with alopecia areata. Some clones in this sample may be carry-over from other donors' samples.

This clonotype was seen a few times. CDR3 loop: CASSVGASDLTDTQYF. The CDR3 DNA follows: TGTGCCAGCAGCGTAGGGGCTAGCGACCTCACAGATACGCAGTATTTT. The chain has TRBV9 and TRBJ2-3; weak D call: TRBD2 (6 bases). Germline assignment: CDR1 SGDLS and CDR2 YYNGEE. V lost 0 bases to trimming and J lost 2 bases, with 13 bases between them. The CDR3 length is 16 residues.

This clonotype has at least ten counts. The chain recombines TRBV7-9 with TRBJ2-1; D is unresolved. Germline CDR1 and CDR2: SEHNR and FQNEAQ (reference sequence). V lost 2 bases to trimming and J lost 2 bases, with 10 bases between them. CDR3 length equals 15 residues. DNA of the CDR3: TGTGCCAGCAGCTTAAGTGAAACTACCTACAATGAGCAGTTCTTC. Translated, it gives CASSLSETTYNEQFF.

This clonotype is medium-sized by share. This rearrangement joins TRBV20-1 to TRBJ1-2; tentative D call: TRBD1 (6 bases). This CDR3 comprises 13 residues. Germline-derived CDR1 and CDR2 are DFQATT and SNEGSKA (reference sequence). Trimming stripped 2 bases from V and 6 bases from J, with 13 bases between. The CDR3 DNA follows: TGCAGTGCTAGATTACAGGGCCCTAATGGCTACACCTTC. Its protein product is CSARLQGPNGYTF.

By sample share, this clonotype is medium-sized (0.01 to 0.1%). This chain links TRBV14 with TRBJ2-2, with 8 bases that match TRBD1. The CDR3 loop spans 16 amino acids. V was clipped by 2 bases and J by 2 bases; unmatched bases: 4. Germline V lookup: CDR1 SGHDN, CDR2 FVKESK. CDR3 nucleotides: TGTGCCAGCAGCCAAAAGGGACAGGCCAACACCGGGGAGCTGTTTTTT. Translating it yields CASSQKGQANTGELFF.